The clone carrying this TCR beta chain was seen a single time. This sample stems from a study of cytomegalovirus exposure and HLA in healthy donors. Germline CDR1 is MNHEY and CDR2 is SMNVEV (reference sequence). V was clipped by 3 bases and J by 9 bases; unmatched bases: 7. The CDR3 totals 14 residues. TCRdb's copy holds only in-frame clones and misses some; the assay was immunoSEQ multiplex PCR. The data show about 220,000 clones, almost 90% seen once. The source is a woman between 18 and 30 years old in good health and CMV-seronegative. The genes are TRBV27 and TRBJ2-3; TRBD2 matches at 9 bases. Sequenced input: PBMCs. The CDR3 DNA sequence: TGTGCCAGCAGTTTTGGTAGCGGGAGCTTAACGCAGTATTTT. Its protein is CASSFGSGSLTQYF.